This T cell receptor beta chain is drawn from a study of blood T cell repertoires in COVID-19. Study in general: From T cells, B-cell-depleted T cells, or PBMCs came the material, which was cDNA or gDNA.

Per the original methods: Counts of nucleated cells, estimated from reference gene primer amplification, were obtained. Using immunoSEQ multiplex PCR, the repertoire was profiled, and TCRdb retains in-frame clones only, with some absent. Clone size and the V and J calls come from that table; the DNA yielded D and trimming. The data hold 200,000 to 300,000 clones, with roughly 86% observed a single time. Germline CDR1 is LNHDA and CDR2 is SQIVND (reference sequence). V was pared by 2 bases and J by 3 bases, with 12 bases between. This CDR3 is 15 amino acids long. This clone showed up just once. The clonotype comes from a man aged 40-49 years who had recovered from COVID-19. The sequenced sample was peripheral blood. The gene calls are TRBV19 and TRBJ2-3; a possible D gene is TRBD2 (6 bases). Written as DNA, the CDR3 is TGTGCCAGTAGTATACTGCGGGATGATACAGATACGCAGTATTTT. Translation: CASSILRDDTDTQYF.